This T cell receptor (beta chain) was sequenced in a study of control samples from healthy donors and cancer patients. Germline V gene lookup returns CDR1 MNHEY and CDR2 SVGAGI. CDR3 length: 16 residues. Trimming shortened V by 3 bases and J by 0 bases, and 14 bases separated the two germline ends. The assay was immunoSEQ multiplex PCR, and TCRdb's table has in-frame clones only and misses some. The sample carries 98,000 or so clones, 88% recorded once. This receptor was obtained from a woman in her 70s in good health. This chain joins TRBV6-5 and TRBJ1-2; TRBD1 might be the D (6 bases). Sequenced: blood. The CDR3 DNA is TGTGCCAGCAGTTATGAATTAACAGGGTCTAACTATGGCTACACCTTC. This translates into CASSYELTGSNYGYTF.